Listed below are T cell receptor beta chains from one sample, sequenced in a study of blood T cell repertoires in COVID-19. The method was immunoSEQ multiplex PCR; TCRdb's version includes in-frame clones alone and lacks a portion of them. This sample yields nearly 200,000 clones, of which about four fifths are seen a single time; roughly 7% belongs to the top ten. Sequences were obtained from PBMCs or T cells enriched from blood (not recorded which). The receptor source for this set is a man aged 35 to 55 who had recovered from COVID-19. The CDR3 runs from the conserved cysteine through the conserved F or W. A D gene is named only where the DNA matches it firmly. The size entry is marked missing in some rows and otherwise reads once, few, many or a size class.

>TRBJ1-5|TRBV6-1|NA|NA
CASSENPTSPGQPQHF
TGTGCCAGCAGTGAGAATCCGACCTCCCCGGGTCAGCCCCAGCATTTT
>TRBJ2-1|TRBV6-5|NA|NA
CASSYSPGSYNEQFF
TGTGCCAGCAGTTACTCTCCAGGGTCCTACAATGAGCAGTTCTTC
>TRBJ2-1|TRBV18|NA|TRBD2
CASSPPRTSGGPYYNEQFF
TGTGCCAGCTCACCACCCAGGACTAGCGGGGGGCCATATTACAATGAGCAGTTCTTC
>TRBJ1-3|TRBV6-1|NA|NA
CASSDPTAILSGNTIYF
TGTGCCAGCAGTGACCCGACAGCGATACTCTCTGGAAACACCATATATTTT
>TRBJ1-5|TRBV19|NA|NA
CASKAGLIGRNQPQHF
TGTGCCAGCAAAGCCGGACTCATAGGTCGCAATCAGCCCCAGCATTTT
>TRBJ1-3|TRBV11-2|NA|TRBD1
CASSLDLDRVRRNTIYF
TGTGCCAGCAGCTTAGATCTTGACAGGGTTAGAAGAAACACCATATATTTT
>TRBJ2-7|TRBV7-2|NA|NA
CASSFTPSYEQYF
TGTGCCAGCAGCTTCACACCTTCCTACGAGCAGTACTTC
>TRBJ1-2|TRBV6-5|NA|NA
CASSYSRGYGYTF
TGTGCCAGCAGTTACTCGAGAGGGTATGGCTACACCTTC
>TRBJ2-7|TRBV4-1|NA|NA
CASSQTGRFEQYF
TGCGCCAGCAGCCAAACAGGACGATTCGAGCAGTACTTC
>TRBJ1-2|TRBV6-5|few|NA
CASSYSFRDYGYTF
TGTGCCAGCAGTTACTCGTTCAGGGACTATGGCTACACCTTC
>TRBJ2-6|TRBV4-3|NA|NA
CASSQELASGANVLTF
TGCGCCAGCAGCCAAGAACTAGCATCTGGGGCCAACGTCCTGACTTTC
>TRBJ2-1|TRBV18|NA|TRBD2
CASSPGLAVTMTQFF
TGTGCCAGCTCACCGGGACTAGCGGTGACAATGACGCAGTTCTTC
>TRBJ1-1|TRBV10-3|NA|TRBD1
CAISEITLGQGEAFF
TGTGCCATCAGTGAAATTACTCTAGGACAGGGGGAAGCTTTCTTT
>TRBJ1-5|TRBV7-8|once|TRBD1
CASSLALRGRVGNQPQHF
TGTGCCAGCAGCTTAGCGTTGAGGGGGCGTGTGGGCAATCAGCCCCAGCATTTT
>TRBJ1-3|TRBV19|NA|TRBD1
CASSTTLGQTSGNTIYF
TGTGCCAGTAGTACCACTTTGGGACAGACCTCTGGAAACACCATATATTTT
>TRBJ1-2|TRBV28|NA|TRBD1
CASSRTGQGDFNYGYTF
TGTGCCAGCAGTCGGACCGGACAGGGAGATTTTAACTATGGCTACACCTTC
>TRBJ1-4|TRBV18|NA|TRBD1
CASSPRIRGEEKLFF
TGTGCCAGCTCACCACGTATCAGGGGGGAAGAAAAACTGTTTTTT
>TRBJ2-5|TRBV7-6|NA|NA
CASAGNQETQYF
TGTGCCAGCGCCGGGAATCAAGAGACCCAGTACTTC
>TRBJ2-5|TRBV7-7|few|NA
CASSLRPGLIQETQYF
TGTGCCAGCAGCTTACGGCCCGGACTTATCCAAGAGACCCAGTACTTC
>TRBJ2-3|TRBV3-1/TRBV3-2|NA|TRBD2
CASSQDRGLGTDTQYF
TGTGCCAGCAGCCAAGATCGAGGACTAGGGACAGATACGCAGTATTTT
>TRBJ1-1|TRBV11-2|NA|TRBD1
CASSLTGATEAFF
TGTGCCAGCAGCTTAACAGGGGCCACTGAAGCTTTCTTT
>TRBJ2-5|TRBV5-1|NA|TRBD2
CASSQAGAPKETQYF
TGCGCCAGCAGCCAAGCGGGGGCCCCCAAAGAGACCCAGTACTTC